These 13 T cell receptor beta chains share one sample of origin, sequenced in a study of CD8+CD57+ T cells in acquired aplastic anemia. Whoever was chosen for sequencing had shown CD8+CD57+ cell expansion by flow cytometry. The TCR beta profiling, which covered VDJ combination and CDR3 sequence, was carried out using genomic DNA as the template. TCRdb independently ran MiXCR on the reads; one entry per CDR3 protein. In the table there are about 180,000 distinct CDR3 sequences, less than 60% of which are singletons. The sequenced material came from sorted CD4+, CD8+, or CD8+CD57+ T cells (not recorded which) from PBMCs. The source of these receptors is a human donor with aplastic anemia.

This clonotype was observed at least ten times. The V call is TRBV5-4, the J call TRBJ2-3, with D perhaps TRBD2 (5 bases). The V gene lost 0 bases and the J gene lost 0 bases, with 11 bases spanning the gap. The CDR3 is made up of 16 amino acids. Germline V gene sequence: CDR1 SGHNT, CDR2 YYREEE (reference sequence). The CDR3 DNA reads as TGTGCCAGCAGCTTGGGAGGGAAGAGGAGCACAGATACGCAGTATTTT. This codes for CASSLGGKRSTDTQYF. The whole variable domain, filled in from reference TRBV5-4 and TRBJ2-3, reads ETGVTQSPTHLIKTRGQQVTLRCSSQSGHNTVSWYQQALGQGPQFIFQYYREEENGRGNFPPRFSGLQFPNYSSELNVNALELDDSALYLCASSLGGKRSTDTQYFGPGTRLTVL.

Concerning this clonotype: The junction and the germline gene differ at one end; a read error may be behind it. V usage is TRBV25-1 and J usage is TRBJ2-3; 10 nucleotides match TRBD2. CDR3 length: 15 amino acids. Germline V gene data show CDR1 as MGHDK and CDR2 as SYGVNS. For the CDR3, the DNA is TGTGCCAGCAGTGGGACGGGACTAGCGTCAGATACGCGGTATTTT. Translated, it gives CASSGTGLASDTRYF.

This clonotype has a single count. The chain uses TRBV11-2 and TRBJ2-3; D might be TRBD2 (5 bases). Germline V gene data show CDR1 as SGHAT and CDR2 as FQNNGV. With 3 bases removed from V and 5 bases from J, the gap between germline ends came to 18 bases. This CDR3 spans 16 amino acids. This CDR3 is CASSFSGNRTRDTQYF. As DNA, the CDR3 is TGTGCCAGCAGCTTCAGCGGAAACCGCACAAGAGATACGCAGTATTTT.

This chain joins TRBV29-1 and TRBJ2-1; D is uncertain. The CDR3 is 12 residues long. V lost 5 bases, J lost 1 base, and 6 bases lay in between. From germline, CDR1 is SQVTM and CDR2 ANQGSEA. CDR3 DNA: TGCAGCGTTCTCAAATCCTACAATGAGCAGTTCTTC. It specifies CSVLKSYNEQFF.

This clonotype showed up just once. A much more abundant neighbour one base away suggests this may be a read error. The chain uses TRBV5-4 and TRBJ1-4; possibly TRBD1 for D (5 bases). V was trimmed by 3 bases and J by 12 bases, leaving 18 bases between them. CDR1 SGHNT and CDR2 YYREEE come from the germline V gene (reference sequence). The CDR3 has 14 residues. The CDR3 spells CASSSLRLGGELFF. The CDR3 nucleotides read TGTGCCAGCAGCTCACTTCGGCTGGGGGGAGAACTGTTTTTT.

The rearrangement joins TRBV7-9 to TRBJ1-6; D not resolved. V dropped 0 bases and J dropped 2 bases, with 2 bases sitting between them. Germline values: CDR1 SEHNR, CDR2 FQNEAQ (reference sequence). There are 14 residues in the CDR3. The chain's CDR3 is CASSLATYNSPLHF. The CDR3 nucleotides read TGTGCCAGCAGCTTAGCGACCTATAATTCACCCCTCCACTTT.

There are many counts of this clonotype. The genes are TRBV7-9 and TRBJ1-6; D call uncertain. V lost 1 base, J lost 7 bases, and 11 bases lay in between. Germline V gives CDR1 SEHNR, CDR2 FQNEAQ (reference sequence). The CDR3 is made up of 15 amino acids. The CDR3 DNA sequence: TGTGCCAGCAGCTTAGGGGGAAGATTAAATTCACCCCTCCACTTT. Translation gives CASSLGGRLNSPLHF. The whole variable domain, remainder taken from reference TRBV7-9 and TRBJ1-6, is DTGVSQNPRHKITKRGQNVTFRCDPISEHNRLYWYRQTLGQGPEFLTYFQNEAQLEKSRLLSDRFSAERPKGSFSTLEIQRTEQGDSAMYLCASSLGGRLNSPLHFGNGTRLTVT.

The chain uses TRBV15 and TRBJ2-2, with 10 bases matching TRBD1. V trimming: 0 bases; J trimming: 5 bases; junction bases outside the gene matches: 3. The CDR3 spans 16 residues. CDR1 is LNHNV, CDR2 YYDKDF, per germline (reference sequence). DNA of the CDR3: TGTGCCACCAGCAGAGAAGGGACAGGGGTTACCGGGGAGCTGTTTTTT. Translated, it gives CATSREGTGVTGELFF.

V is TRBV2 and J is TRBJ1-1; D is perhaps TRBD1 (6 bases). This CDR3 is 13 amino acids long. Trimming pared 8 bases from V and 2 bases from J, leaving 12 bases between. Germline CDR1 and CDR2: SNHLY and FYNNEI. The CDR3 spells CASGEQGNTEAFF. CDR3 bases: TGTGCCAGCGGGGAACAGGGCAACACTGAAGCTTTCTTT.

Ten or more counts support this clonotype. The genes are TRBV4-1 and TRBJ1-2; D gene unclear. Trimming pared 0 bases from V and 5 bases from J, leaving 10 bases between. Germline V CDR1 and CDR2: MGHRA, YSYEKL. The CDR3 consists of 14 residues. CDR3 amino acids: CASSQEAQGYGYTF. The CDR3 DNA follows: TGCGCCAGCAGCCAAGAAGCGCAAGGTTATGGCTACACCTTC.

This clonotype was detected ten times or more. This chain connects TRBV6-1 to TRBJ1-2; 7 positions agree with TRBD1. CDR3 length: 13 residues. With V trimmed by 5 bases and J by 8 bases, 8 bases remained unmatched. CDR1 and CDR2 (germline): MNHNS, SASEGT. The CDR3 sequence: CASSRLGTEGYTF. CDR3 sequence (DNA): TGTGCCAGCAGTCGACTCGGGACAGAGGGCTACACCTTC.

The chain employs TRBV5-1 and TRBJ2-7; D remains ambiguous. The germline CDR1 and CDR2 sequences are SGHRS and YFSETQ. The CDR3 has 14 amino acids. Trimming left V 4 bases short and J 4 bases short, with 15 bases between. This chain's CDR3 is CASSPGPDAYEQYF. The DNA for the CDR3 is TGCGCCAGCAGCCCCGGCCCTGACGCTTACGAGCAGTACTTC.

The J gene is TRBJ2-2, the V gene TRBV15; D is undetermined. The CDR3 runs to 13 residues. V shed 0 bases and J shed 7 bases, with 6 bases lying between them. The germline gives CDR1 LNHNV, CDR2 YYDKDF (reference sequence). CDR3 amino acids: CATSRDLGGELFF. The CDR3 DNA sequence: TGTGCCACCAGCAGAGATCTCGGCGGGGAGCTGTTTTTT. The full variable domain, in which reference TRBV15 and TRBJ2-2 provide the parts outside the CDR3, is DAMVIQNPRYQVTQFGKPVTLSCSQTLNHNVMYWYQQKSSQAPKLLFHYYDKDFNNEADTPDNFQSRRPNTSFCFLDIRSPGLGDTAMYLCATSRDLGGELFFGEGSRLTVL.